This T cell receptor beta chain was captured in a study of blood T cells in healthy people across ages. This clonotype has a handful of counts. Trimming pared 1 base from V and 4 bases from J, leaving 18 bases between. The CDR3 spans 17 residues. Combining a sample-barcoded 5' primer with a J-beta primer mix, a second PCR ran for about 7 to 11 cycles. TCRdb ran MiXCR on the 5' RACE reads and lists one entry per CDR3 protein. Of 760,000 or so distinct CDR3 sequences in the sample, roughly 25% were seen once. The sample was also reused in another study, on T cells of mothers and their children.

Sequencing was performed on blood. The chain carries TRBV12-3 or TRBV12-4 and TRBJ2-3; a weak D match, TRBD1 (5 bases). This clonotype was obtained from a boy aged 5-17 years in good health. DNA of the CDR3: TGTGCCAGCAGTTTAGAGTCTCTCCTCTGGGGCGCAGATACGCAGTATTTT. This gives the protein CASSLESLLWGADTQYF.